Listed here are 2 T cell receptor beta chains from one sample, sequenced in a study of cytomegalovirus exposure and HLA in healthy donors. PCR involved 60 Vbeta and 13 Jbeta primers. The table came from immunoSEQ multiplex PCR; TCRdb's copy has only in-frame clones and leaves some out. The sample yields 170,000 or so clones, around 80% seen once. Specimen: PBMCs. The receptors originated from a woman between 50 and 59 years old in good health and CMV-seropositive.

The rearrangement uses TRBV29-1 and TRBJ2-3, with TRBD1 as a possible D gene (6 bases). In germline, CDR1 is SQVTM, CDR2 ANQGSEA. Trimming stripped 6 bases from V and 4 bases from J, with 23 bases between. The CDR3 runs to 16 residues. The CDR3 DNA sequence: TGCAGCGTCCCCCCCGGGGCAGGGGCGCAGGCAGATACGCAGTATTTT. Its translation: CSVPPGAGAQADTQYF.

This clone was counted between two and nine times. The chain employs TRBV14 and TRBJ1-3; D ambiguous. V was trimmed by 4 bases and J by 1 base, leaving 11 bases between them. Germline values: CDR1 SGHDN, CDR2 FVKESK. The CDR3 spans 15 residues. For the CDR3, the DNA is TGTGCCAGCAGCCCCGCAGGCACTTCTGGAAACACCATATATTTT. It translates to CASSPAGTSGNTIYF.